The rows below give T cell receptor beta chains drawn from one sample of a study of blood T cell repertoires in COVID-19. Sequenced by immunoSEQ multiplex PCR; TCRdb stores in-frame clones only, minus some. The sample contains fewer than 150,000 clones, more than 80% of which appear only once. Sequencing was performed on peripheral blood. The receptors come from an elderly woman with acute or convalescent COVID-19. Both conserved end residues are part of each CDR3. Each record gives: V gene, D gene, J gene, CDR3 protein, CDR3 DNA. A D gene is named only where the DNA matches it firmly.

TRBV18	TRBD2	TRBJ2-1	CASSPRLAGYNEQFF	TGTGCCAGCTCACCACGCCTAGCGGGTTACAATGAGCAGTTCTTC
TRBV5-1	.	TRBJ2-1	CASSSDSYYNEQFF	TGCGCCAGCAGCTCCGACAGCTACTACAATGAGCAGTTCTTC
TRBV18	.	TRBJ1-5	CASSPPGGDNQPQHF	TGTGCCAGCTCACCCCCGGGGGGAGACAATCAGCCCCAGCATTTT
TRBV9	.	TRBJ1-4	CASSVRPLREEGEKLFF	TGTGCCAGCAGCGTACGGCCCCTCCGCGAGGAGGGTGAAAAACTGTTTTTT
TRBV7-9	.	TRBJ1-5	CASSFRGSNQPQHF	TGTGCCAGCAGCTTCCGGGGGAGCAATCAGCCCCAGCATTTT
TRBV7-3	.	TRBJ2-2	CASSLTRDITNTGELFF	TGTGCCAGCAGCTTAACCCGCGACATAACGAACACCGGGGAGCTGTTTTTT
TRBV29-1	TRBD1	TRBJ1-2	CSVTGTVGGFYGYTF	TGCAGCGTTACCGGGACAGTCGGCGGTTTCTATGGCTACACCTTC
TRBV30	.	TRBJ1-6	CAWSAGDSPLHF	TGTGCCTGGAGTGCAGGGGATTCACCCCTCCACTTT
TRBV2	TRBD1	TRBJ2-1	CASTLGQGAYNEQFF	TGTGCCAGCACCCTCGGACAGGGGGCATACAATGAGCAGTTCTTC
TRBV5-6	.	TRBJ1-6	CASSEQGSSYNSPLHF	TGTGCCAGCAGCGAACAGGGAAGCTCCTATAATTCACCCCTCCACTTT
TRBV6-5	TRBD1	TRBJ1-6	CASSYWDREGSPLHF	TGTGCCAGCAGTTACTGGGACAGGGAAGGGTCACCCCTCCACTTT